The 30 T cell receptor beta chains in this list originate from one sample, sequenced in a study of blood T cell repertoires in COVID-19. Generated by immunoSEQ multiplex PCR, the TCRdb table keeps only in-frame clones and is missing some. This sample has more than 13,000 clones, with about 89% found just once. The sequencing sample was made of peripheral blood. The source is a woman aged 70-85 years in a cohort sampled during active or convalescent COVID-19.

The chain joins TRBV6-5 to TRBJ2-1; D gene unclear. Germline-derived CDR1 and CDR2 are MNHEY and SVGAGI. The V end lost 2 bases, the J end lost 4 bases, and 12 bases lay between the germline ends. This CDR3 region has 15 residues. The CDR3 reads CASSYRPAMYNEQFF. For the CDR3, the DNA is TGTGCCAGCAGTTACCGGCCAGCGATGTACAATGAGCAGTTCTTC.

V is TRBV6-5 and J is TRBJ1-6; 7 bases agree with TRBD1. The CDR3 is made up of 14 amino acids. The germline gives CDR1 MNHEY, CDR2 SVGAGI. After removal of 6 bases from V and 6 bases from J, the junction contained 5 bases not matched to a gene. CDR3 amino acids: CASRAQGGNSPLHF. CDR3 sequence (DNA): TGTGCCAGCAGGGCCCAGGGGGGTAATTCACCCCTCCACTTT.

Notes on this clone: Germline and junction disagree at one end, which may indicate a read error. In DNA form, the CDR3 reads TGTGCCAGCAGCACTCGGGACACGGCACATTTT. This sequence encodes CASSTRDTAHF. The V call is TRBV7-9, the J call TRBJ1-3; TRBD1 is a possible D gene (6 bases). The germline gives CDR1 SEHNR, CDR2 FQNEAQ (reference sequence). CDR3 length: 11 residues.

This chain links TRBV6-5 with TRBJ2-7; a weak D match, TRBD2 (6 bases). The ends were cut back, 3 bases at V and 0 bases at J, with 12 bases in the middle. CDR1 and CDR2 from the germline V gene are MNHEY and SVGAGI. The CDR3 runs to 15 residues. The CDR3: CASSYGGTSSYEQYF. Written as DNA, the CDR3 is TGTGCCAGCAGTTATGGAGGGACGAGCTCCTACGAGCAGTACTTC.

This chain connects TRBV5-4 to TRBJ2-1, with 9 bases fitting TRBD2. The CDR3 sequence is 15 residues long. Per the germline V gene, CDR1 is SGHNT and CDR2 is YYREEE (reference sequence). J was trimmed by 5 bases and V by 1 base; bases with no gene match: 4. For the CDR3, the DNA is TGTGCCAGCAGCTTGAGGCGGGGGGGAGACAATGAGCAGTTCTTC. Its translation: CASSLRRGGDNEQFF. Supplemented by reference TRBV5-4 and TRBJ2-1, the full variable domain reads ETGVTQSPTHLIKTRGQQVTLRCSSQSGHNTVSWYQQALGQGPQFIFQYYREEENGRGNFPPRFSGLQFPNYSSELNVNALELDDSALYLCASSLRRGGDNEQFFGPGTRLTVL.

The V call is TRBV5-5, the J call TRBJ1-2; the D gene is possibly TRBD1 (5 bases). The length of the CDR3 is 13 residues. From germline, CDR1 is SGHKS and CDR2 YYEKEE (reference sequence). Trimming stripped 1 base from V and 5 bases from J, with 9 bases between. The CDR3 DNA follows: TGTGCCAGCAGCTTGTCGGCAGGGTATGGCTACACCTTC. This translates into CASSLSAGYGYTF. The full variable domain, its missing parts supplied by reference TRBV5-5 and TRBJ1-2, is DAGVTQSPTHLIKTRGQQVTLRCSPISGHKSVSWYQQVLGQGPQFIFQYYEKEERGRGNFPDRFSARQFPNYSSELNVNALLLGDSALYLCASSLSAGYGYTFGSGTRLTVV.

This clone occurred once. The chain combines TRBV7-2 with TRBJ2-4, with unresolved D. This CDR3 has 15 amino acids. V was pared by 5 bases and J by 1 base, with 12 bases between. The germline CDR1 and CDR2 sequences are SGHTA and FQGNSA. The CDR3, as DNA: TGTGCCAGCAGCCTAGTGACTCTGGCCAAAAACATTCAGTACTTC. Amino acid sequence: CASSLVTLAKNIQYF.

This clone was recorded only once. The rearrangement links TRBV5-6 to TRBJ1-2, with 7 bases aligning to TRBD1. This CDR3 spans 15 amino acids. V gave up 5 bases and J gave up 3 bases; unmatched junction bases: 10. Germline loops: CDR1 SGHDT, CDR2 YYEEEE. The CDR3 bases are TGTGCCAGCAGTCGTGCGGGCAGGGGGGACTATGGCTACACCTTC. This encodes CASSRAGRGDYGYTF.

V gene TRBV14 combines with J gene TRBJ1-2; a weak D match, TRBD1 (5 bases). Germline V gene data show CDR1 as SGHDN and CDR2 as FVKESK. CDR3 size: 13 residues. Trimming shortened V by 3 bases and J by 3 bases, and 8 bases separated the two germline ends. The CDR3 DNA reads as TGTGCCAGCAGCCACCAGGGCTACTATGGCTACACCTTC. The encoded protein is CASSHQGYYGYTF.

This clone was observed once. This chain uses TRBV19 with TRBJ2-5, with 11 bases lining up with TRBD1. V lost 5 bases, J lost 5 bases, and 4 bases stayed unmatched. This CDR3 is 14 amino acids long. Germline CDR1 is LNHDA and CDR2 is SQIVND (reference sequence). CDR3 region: CASSFRDRGETQYF. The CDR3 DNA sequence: TGTGCCAGTAGTTTCCGGGACAGGGGGGAGACCCAGTACTTC. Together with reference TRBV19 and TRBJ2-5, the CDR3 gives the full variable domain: DGGITQSPKYLFRKEGQNVTLSCEQNLNHDAMYWYRQDPGQGLRLIYYSQIVNDFQKGDIAEGYSVSREKKESFPLTVTSAQKNPTAFYLCASSFRDRGETQYFGPGTRLLVL.

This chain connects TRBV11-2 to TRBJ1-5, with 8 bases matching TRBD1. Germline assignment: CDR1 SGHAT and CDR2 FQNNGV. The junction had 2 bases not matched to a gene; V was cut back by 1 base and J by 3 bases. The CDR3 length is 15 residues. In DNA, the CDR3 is TGTGCCAGCAGCTTAGGGCAGGGGGCCAATCAGCCCCAGCATTTT. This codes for CASSLGQGANQPQHF.

The CDR3, as DNA: TGCGCCAGCAGCCACCCGGGACAGAAGAGTTACGAGCAGTACTTC. Its protein is CASSHPGQKSYEQYF. The chain is built from TRBV4-1 and TRBJ2-7, with 7 positions matching TRBD1. Unmatched junction bases numbered 9, after V lost 3 bases and J lost 4 bases. In germline, CDR1 is MGHRA, CDR2 YSYEKL. The CDR3 runs to 15 residues.

The DNA for the CDR3 is TGTGCCTGGAGTGTACGAAGGGACAGGGTCACCGGGGAGCTGTTTTTT. Amino acid sequence: CAWSVRRDRVTGELFF. The V gene is TRBV30, the J gene TRBJ2-2, with 9 bases fitting TRBD1. Germline trimming cut 0 bases from V and 4 bases from J; bases unmatched to any gene: 6. This CDR3 contains 16 residues. Germline assignment: CDR1 GTSNPN and CDR2 SVGIG (reference sequence).

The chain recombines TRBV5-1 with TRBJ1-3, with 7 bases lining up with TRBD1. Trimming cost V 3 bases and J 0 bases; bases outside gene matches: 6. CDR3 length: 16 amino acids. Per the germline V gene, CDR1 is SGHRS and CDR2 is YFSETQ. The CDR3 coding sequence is TGCGCCAGCAGCTCGGGACAGTCCCACTCTGGAAACACCATATATTTT. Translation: CASSSGQSHSGNTIYF.

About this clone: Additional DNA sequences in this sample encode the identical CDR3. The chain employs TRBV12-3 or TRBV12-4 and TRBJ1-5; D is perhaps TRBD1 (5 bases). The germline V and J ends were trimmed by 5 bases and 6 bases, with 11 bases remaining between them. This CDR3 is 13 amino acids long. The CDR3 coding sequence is TGTGCCAGCAGTACAGGCTCCGGTCAGCCCCAGCATTTT. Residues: CASSTGSGQPQHF.

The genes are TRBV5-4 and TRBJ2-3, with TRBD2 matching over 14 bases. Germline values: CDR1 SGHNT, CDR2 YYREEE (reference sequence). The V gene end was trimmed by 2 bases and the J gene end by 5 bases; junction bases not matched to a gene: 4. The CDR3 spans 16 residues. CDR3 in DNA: TGTGCCAGCAGCTTATGGACTAGCGGGGGGATAGATACGCAGTATTTT. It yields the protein CASSLWTSGGIDTQYF.

CDR3 residues: CSVHGQMRAEAFF. The CDR3 coding sequence is TGCAGCGTCCACGGACAGATGAGGGCTGAAGCTTTCTTT. V is TRBV29-1 and J is TRBJ1-1; D possibly corresponds to TRBD1 (6 bases). CDR3 length: 13 amino acids. Per germline, CDR1 SQVTM and CDR2 ANQGSEA. V lost 6 bases and J lost 6, with 17 bases in between.

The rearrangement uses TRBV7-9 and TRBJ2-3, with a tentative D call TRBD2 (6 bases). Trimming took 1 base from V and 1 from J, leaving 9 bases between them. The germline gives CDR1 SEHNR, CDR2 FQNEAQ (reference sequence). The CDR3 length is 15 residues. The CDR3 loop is CASSLGGVGTDTQYF. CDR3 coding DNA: TGTGCCAGCAGCTTAGGGGGGGTAGGCACAGATACGCAGTATTTT.

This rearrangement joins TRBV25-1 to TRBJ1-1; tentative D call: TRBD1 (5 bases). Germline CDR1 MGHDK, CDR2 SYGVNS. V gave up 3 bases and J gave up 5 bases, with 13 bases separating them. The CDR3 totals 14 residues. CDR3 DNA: TGTGCCAGCAGTGATCGGGGGGGGAGGACTGAAGCTTTCTTT. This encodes CASSDRGGRTEAFF.

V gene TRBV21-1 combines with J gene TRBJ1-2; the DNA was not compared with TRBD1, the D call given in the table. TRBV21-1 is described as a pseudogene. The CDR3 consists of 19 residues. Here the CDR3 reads CASSKASDRGHFPNYGYTF. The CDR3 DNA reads TGTGCCAGCAGCAAAGCGTCGGACAGGGGTCATTTTCCGAACTATGGCTACACCTTC.

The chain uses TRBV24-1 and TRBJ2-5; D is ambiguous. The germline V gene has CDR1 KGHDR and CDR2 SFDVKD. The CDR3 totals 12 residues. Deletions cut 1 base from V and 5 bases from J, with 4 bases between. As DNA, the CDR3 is TGTGCCACCAGTGATTTTCAGGAGACCCAGTACTTC. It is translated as CATSDFQETQYF.

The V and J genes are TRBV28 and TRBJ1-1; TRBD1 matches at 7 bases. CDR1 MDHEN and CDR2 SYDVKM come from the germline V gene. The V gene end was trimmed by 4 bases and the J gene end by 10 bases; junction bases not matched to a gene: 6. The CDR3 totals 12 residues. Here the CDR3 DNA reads TGTGCCAGCAGTTCGACCCAGGGGGTAGCTTTCTTT. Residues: CASSSTQGVAFF.

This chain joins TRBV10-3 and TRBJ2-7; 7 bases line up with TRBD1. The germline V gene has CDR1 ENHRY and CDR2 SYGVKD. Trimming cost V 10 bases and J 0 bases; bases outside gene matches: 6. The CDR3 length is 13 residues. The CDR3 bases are TGTGCCACCGCCGGGACAGACTCCTACGAGCAGTACTTC. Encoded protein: CATAGTDSYEQYF.

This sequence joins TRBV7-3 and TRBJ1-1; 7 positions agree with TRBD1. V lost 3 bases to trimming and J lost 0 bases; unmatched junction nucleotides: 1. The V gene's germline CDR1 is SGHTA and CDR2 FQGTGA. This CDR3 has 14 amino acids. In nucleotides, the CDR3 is TGTGCCAGCAGCTTGACAGGGATGAACACTGAAGCTTTCTTT. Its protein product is CASSLTGMNTEAFF.

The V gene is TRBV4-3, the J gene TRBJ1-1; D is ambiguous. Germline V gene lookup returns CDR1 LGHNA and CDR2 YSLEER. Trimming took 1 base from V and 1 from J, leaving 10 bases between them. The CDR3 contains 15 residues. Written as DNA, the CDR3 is TGCGCCAGCAGCCAAGGTAAGGCAGGGAACACTGAAGCTTTCTTT. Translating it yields CASSQGKAGNTEAFF.

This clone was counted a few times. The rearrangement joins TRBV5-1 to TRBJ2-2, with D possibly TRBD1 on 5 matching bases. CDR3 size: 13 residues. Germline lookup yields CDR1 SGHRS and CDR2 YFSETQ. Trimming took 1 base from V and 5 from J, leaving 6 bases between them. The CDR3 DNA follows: TGCGCCAGCAGCTTGTCAGGGACCGGGGAGCTGTTTTTT. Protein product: CASSLSGTGELFF. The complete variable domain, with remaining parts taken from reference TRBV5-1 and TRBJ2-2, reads KAGVTQTPRYLIKTRGQQVTLSCSPISGHRSVSWYQQTPGQGLQFLFEYFSETQRNKGNFPGRFSGRQFSNSRSEMNVSTLELGDSALYLCASSLSGTGELFFGEGSRLTVL.

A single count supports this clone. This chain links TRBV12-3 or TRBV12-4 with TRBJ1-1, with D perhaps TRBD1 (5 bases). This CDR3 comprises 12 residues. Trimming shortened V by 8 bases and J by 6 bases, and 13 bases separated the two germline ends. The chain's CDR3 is CASAGSGSEAFF. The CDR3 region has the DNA TGTGCCAGCGCAGGGTCTGGGTCTGAAGCTTTCTTT.

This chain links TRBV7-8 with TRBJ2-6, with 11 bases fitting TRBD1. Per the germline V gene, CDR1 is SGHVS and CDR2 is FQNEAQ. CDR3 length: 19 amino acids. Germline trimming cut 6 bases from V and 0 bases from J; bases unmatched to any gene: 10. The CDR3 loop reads CASRKGGQGASSGANVLTF. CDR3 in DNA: TGTGCCAGCAGGAAGGGAGGACAGGGGGCCTCCTCTGGGGCCAACGTCCTGACTTTC. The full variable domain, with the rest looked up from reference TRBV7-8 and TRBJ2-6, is GAGVSQSPRYKVAKRGQDVALRCDPISGHVSLFWYQQALGQGPEFLTYFQNEAQLDKSGLPSDRFFAERPEGSVSTLKIQRTQQEDSAVYLCASRKGGQGASSGANVLTFGAGSRLTVL.

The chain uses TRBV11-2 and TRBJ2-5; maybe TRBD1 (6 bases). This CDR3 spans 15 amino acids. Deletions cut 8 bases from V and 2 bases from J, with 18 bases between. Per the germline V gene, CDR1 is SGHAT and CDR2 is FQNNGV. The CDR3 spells CASASGAGAQETQYF. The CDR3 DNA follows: TGTGCCAGCGCCAGTGGGGCAGGGGCACAAGAGACCCAGTACTTC.

This CDR3 reads CASSLGLAVISGTDTQYF. DNA for the CDR3: TGCGCCAGCAGCTTGGGACTAGCGGTAATCTCTGGTACAGATACGCAGTATTTT. The chain uses TRBV5-1 and TRBJ2-3, with 9 nucleotides matching TRBD2. The CDR3 is made up of 18 amino acids. V lost 0 bases to trimming and J lost 3 bases; unmatched junction nucleotides: 11. Germline V gene data show CDR1 as SGHRS and CDR2 as YFSETQ.